Below are 17 T cell receptor beta chains sequenced from a single sample in a study of PD-1 blockade in mismatch repair-deficient tumors. Libraries were prepared by immunoSEQ multiplex PCR; TCRdb keeps only in-frame clonotypes and omits some of them. The repertoire includes roughly 80,000 clones, over 70% of them detected once, and roughly 2.7% sits in the top ten. The sequencing used peripheral blood, collected 12 weeks after starting pembrolizumab. The receptors were sampled from an adult with mismatch repair-deficient cancer.

The table lists this clone with a count of one. This chain links TRBV4-2 with TRBJ2-5; 9 bases map to TRBD2. Germline CDR1 reads LGHNA; CDR2 reads YNFKEQ. The CDR3 length is 13 residues. J gave up 4 bases and V 3 bases, and 0 bases lay outside the gene matches. The CDR3 reads CASSQGLAETQYF. For the CDR3, the DNA is TGTGCCAGCAGCCAGGGACTAGCAGAGACCCAGTACTTC.

This clone showed up just a few times. The rearrangement uses TRBV5-4 and TRBJ1-2; weak D call: TRBD1 (5 bases). The CDR3 is 14 amino acids. Germline CDR1 SGHNT, CDR2 YYREEE (reference sequence). Trimming removed 3 bases from V and 6 bases from J, with 15 bases in between. The chain's CDR3 is CASSSDQGRHGYTF. As DNA, the CDR3 is TGTGCCAGCAGCTCCGATCAGGGCAGACATGGCTACACCTTC.

V usage is TRBV7-2 and J usage is TRBJ2-1, with 7 bases fitting TRBD2. The CDR3 is made up of 17 amino acids. The germline V gene has CDR1 SGHTA and CDR2 FQGNSA. V was pared by 5 bases and J by 4 bases, with 14 bases of the junction left unmatched. The DNA of the CDR3 is TGTGCCAGCAGCCAGTACCGCGGGGGATCCTCATACAATGAGCAGTTCTTC. As protein: CASSQYRGGSSYNEQFF.

This clone was seen only once. This chain joins TRBV29-1 and TRBJ2-2; 10 bases agree with TRBD2. There are 16 residues in the CDR3. J lost 4 bases, V lost 7 bases, and 12 bases had no gene match. Per germline, CDR1 SQVTM and CDR2 ANQGSEA. CDR3 loop: CSASRAGGRGTGELFF. CDR3 DNA sequence: TGCAGCGCGTCTAGAGCGGGAGGGCGTGGCACCGGGGAGCTGTTTTTT.

This clone was detected once. The chain employs TRBV11-2 and TRBJ2-2, with D perhaps matching TRBD2 (5 bases). Germline V CDR1 and CDR2: SGHAT, FQNNGV. V was shortened by 5 bases and J by 2 bases, with 12 bases between the two germline ends. This CDR3 is 15 amino acids long. CDR3 nucleotides: TGTGCCAGCAGCCAGAACAGCGGTAACACCGGGGAGCTGTTTTTT. This codes for CASSQNSGNTGELFF. The complete variable domain, with remaining parts taken from reference TRBV11-2 and TRBJ2-2, reads EAGVAQSPRYKIIEKRQSVAFWCNPISGHATLYWYQQILGQGPKLLIQFQNNGVVDDSQLPKDRFSAERLKGVDSTLKIQPAKLEDSAVYLCASSQNSGNTGELFFGEGSRLTVL.

The genes are TRBV27 and TRBJ2-7; 12 positions agree with TRBD2. J lost 3 bases, V lost 5 bases, and 11 bases had no gene match. Per the germline V gene, CDR1 is MNHEY and CDR2 is SMNVEV (reference sequence). CDR3 size: 17 residues. CDR3 bases: TGTGCCAGCAGTCCCCGGACTAGCGGGATATCAGTCTACGAGCAGTACTTC. Its protein is CASSPRTSGISVYEQYF.

The J gene is TRBJ2-3, the V gene TRBV9; 8 bases are a match to TRBD2. V lost 2 bases to trimming and J lost 6 bases; unmatched junction nucleotides: 8. Germline CDR1 is SGDLS and CDR2 is YYNGEE. The CDR3 runs 15 residues. The CDR3 is CASSVKERERDTQYF. The CDR3, as DNA: TGTGCCAGCAGCGTTAAGGAGCGGGAGCGGGATACGCAGTATTTT.

The V and J genes are TRBV5-6 and TRBJ1-1; D is ambiguous. V lost 0 bases to trimming and J lost 1 base, with 7 bases between them. There are 14 residues in the CDR3. The germline gives CDR1 SGHDT, CDR2 YYEEEE. CDR3 nucleotide sequence: TGTGCCAGCAGCTTGGATGCGGGGAACACTGAAGCTTTCTTT. The encoded protein is CASSLDAGNTEAFF.

This rearrangement joins TRBV2 to TRBJ1-1, with TRBD1 matching over 10 bases. Germline trimming cut 7 bases from V and 10 bases from J; bases unmatched to any gene: 9. The CDR3 spans 13 residues. Germline lookup yields CDR1 SNHLY and CDR2 FYNNEI. The CDR3 bases are TGTGCCAGCAAGGGACAGGGGCTGTTAGGAGCTTTCTTT. Its translation: CASKGQGLLGAFF.

The V and J genes are TRBV5-1 and TRBJ2-7; D is undetermined. V was clipped by 6 bases and J by 2 bases, with 9 bases between them. CDR3 size: 12 residues. Germline CDR1 and CDR2: SGHRS and YFSETQ. Written as DNA, the CDR3 is TGCGCCAGCAATGATAACACCTACGAGCAGTACTTC. It is translated as CASNDNTYEQYF.

The chain recombines TRBV7-8 with TRBJ2-1; 8 nucleotides agree with TRBD2. From germline, CDR1 is SGHVS and CDR2 FQNEAQ. J gave up 0 bases and V 1 base, and 5 bases lay outside the gene matches. This CDR3 is built from 17 residues. CDR3 region: CASSLDRTSSSYNEQFF. The CDR3 DNA sequence: TGTGCCAGCAGCTTAGACCGGACTAGCAGCTCCTACAATGAGCAGTTCTTC.

The chain has TRBV5-4 and TRBJ2-7; 7 bases agree with TRBD2. The CDR3 length is 14 residues. The V segment lost 1 base and the J segment 7 bases; nucleotides outside the gene matches: 8. Germline V gene sequence: CDR1 SGHNT, CDR2 YYREEE (reference sequence). CDR3 protein: CASSLYAGLREQYF. The CDR3 DNA reads TGTGCCAGCAGCTTGTACGCGGGACTAAGGGAGCAGTACTTC.

V and J are TRBV7-8 and TRBJ1-1, with D maybe TRBD1 (5 bases). From germline, CDR1 is SGHVS and CDR2 FQNEAQ. V gave up 1 base and J gave up 6 bases, with 9 bases separating them. There are 13 residues in the CDR3. The CDR3 sequence: CASSLGTLSEAFF. The CDR3 nucleotides are TGTGCCAGCAGCTTAGGGACATTGTCTGAAGCTTTCTTT.

The CDR3 reads CAISGDAGTGELFF. The CDR3 bases are TGTGCCATCTCAGGGGATGCGGGCACCGGGGAGCTGTTTTTT. The chain uses TRBV10-3 and TRBJ2-2; D perhaps matches TRBD1 (6 bases). The CDR3 runs to 14 residues. Trimming cost V 8 bases and J 4 bases, with 14 bases left between them. The V gene's germline CDR1 is ENHRY and CDR2 SYGVKD.

The chain carries TRBV18 and TRBJ1-1; no firm D call. Germline V gene lookup returns CDR1 KGHSH and CDR2 LQKENI. This CDR3 spans 16 amino acids. Trimming pared 0 bases from V and 0 bases from J, leaving 11 bases between. CDR3 sequence reads: CASSPPVGNMNTEAFF. The CDR3, as DNA: TGTGCCAGCTCACCACCGGTGGGGAACATGAACACTGAAGCTTTCTTT.

The J gene is TRBJ2-1, the V gene TRBV27, with 13 positions matching TRBD2. The CDR3 runs to 16 residues. J gave up 4 bases and V 3 bases, and 3 bases lay outside the gene matches. Germline-derived CDR1 and CDR2 are MNHEY and SMNVEV (reference sequence). CDR3 sequence reads: CASSFGLAGEYNEQFF. The CDR3 DNA reads as TGTGCCAGCAGTTTCGGACTAGCGGGAGAGTACAATGAGCAGTTCTTC.

This clone was picked up a small number of times. The rearrangement joins TRBV18 to TRBJ2-1; TRBD2 matches 10 bases. The CDR3 consists of 16 residues. CDR1 KGHSH and CDR2 LQKENI come from the germline V gene. J gave up 1 base and V 3 bases, and 3 bases lay outside the gene matches. This CDR3 reads CASSPGLAVSYNEQFF. Here the CDR3 DNA reads TGTGCCAGCTCACCCGGACTAGCGGTGTCCTACAATGAGCAGTTCTTC.